What follows describes a single T cell receptor beta chain. This sample is part of a study of CD8 T cells in Susac syndrome. In blood CD8+ and CD4+ T cells, TCR beta underwent sequencing. Matched for age and sex, the controls were healthy donors. TEMRA cells were FACS-enriched, unlike CD8+ and CD4+ T cells, which were negatively isolated. An input of about 0.45 to 1 ug of RNA was subjected to reverse transcription using random hexamers. The amplification used immunoSEQ multiplex PCR on TCR beta CDR3; it spanned 54 Vbeta and 13 Jbeta. MiXCR, applied by TCRdb to the immunoSEQ multiplex PCR reads, yields one record per CDR3 protein. Of around 200,000 distinct CDR3 sequences in the sample, 95% were seen once. The TCR sequence derives from a human donor in good health. Input material: CD4+ T cells from PBMCs.

The CDR3 nucleotides are TGCAGTGCTCCCCGGACAGGGGGCGATGAAGCTTTCTTT. Protein sequence: CSAPRTGGDEAFF. V gene TRBV20-1 combines with J gene TRBJ1-1, with 11 nucleotides matching TRBD1. The V and J ends lost 5 bases and 7 bases, in that order; junction bases with no gene match: 6. The CDR3 has 13 residues. Germline V gene lookup returns CDR1 DFQATT and CDR2 SNEGSKA (reference sequence).